Below are 6 T cell receptor beta chains sequenced from a single sample in a study of T cell repertoires in cytomegalovirus infection (dated by TCRdb to 2018 to 2020). The data were produced on an Illumina HiSeq 1500. TCRdb ran its own pipeline on the public reads, namely fastp trimming at Q25 and MiXCR clone calling, and kept in-frame beta chains. Each record represents a unique CDR3 protein, reported with the most common genes and DNA among its rows. The sample table lists about 310,000 distinct CDR3 sequences, more than 20% of them with a count of one. The ten biggest clones cover about an eighth of the sample. No cognate antigen is known for these TCRs. The treatment or condition tag for this specimen amounts to: in vitro stimulation with specific CMV peptide epitopes to enrich CMV-specific T cells. This specimen consisted of cultured PBMCs, obtained from culture after CMV antigen stimulation. These TCRs come from a human donor in good health (CMV status not recorded). Some clones in this sample may be carry-over from other donors' samples.

V is TRBV12-3 or TRBV12-4 and J is TRBJ2-3; D unresolved. The CDR3 length is 15 residues. V lost 3 bases, J lost 2 bases, and 12 bases lay in between. CDR3 DNA sequence: TGTGCCAGCAGTTTTTACCAATCCCCCACAGATACGCAGTATTTT. It translates to CASSFYQSPTDTQYF.

This clonotype occurred a few times. The chain links TRBV12-3 or TRBV12-4 to TRBJ2-4; D is ambiguous. V lost 2 bases, J lost 1 base, and 9 bases lay in between. This CDR3 comprises 15 residues. The CDR3 nucleotides are TGTGCCAGCAGTTTAATGCAGGCCGCCAAAAACATTCAGTACTTC. This encodes CASSLMQAAKNIQYF.

This clonotype was recorded many times. The chain is built from TRBV7-2 and TRBJ2-1; perhaps TRBD2 as D (6 bases). This CDR3 has 15 amino acids. Trimming took off 6 bases at V and 2 bases at J, with 14 bases between the two ends. CDR1 and CDR2 from the germline V gene are SGHTA and FQGNSA. The CDR3 is CASSRSGTPYNEQFF. As DNA, the CDR3 is TGTGCCAGCAGTCGTAGCGGAACCCCCTACAATGAGCAGTTCTTC. The variable domain in full, completed from reference TRBV7-2 and TRBJ2-1, reads GAGVSQSPSNKVTEKGKDVELRCDPISGHTALYWYRQSLGQGLEFLIYFQGNSAPDKSGLPSDRFSAERTGGSVSTLTIQRTQQEDSAVYLCASSRSGTPYNEQFFGPGTRLTVL.

This rearrangement joins TRBV4-1 to TRBJ2-1; 7 bases line up with TRBD2. V shed 1 base, J shed 0 bases, and the junction held 9 bases outside the gene matches. This CDR3 comprises 18 residues. From germline, CDR1 is MGHRA and CDR2 YSYEKL. The CDR3 DNA is TGCGCCAGCAGCCAAGTCCCCGCGGGCGGGAGCTCCTACAATGAGCAGTTCTTC. It is translated as CASSQVPAGGSSYNEQFF.

The V and J genes are TRBV3-1 and TRBJ2-7; no reliable D call. CDR3 length equals 15 residues. Trimming removed 0 bases from V and 1 base from J, with 10 bases in between. Germline V lookup: CDR1 LGHDT, CDR2 YNNKEL (reference sequence). The CDR3 nucleotides are TGTGCCAGCAGCCAAGATCCCAGGAGATCCTACGAGCAGTACTTC. As protein: CASSQDPRRSYEQYF.

The gene calls are TRBV19 and TRBJ2-7; D is unresolved. The ends were cut back, 4 bases at V and 0 bases at J, with 7 bases in the middle. CDR3 size: 13 residues. Per the germline V gene, CDR1 is LNHDA and CDR2 is SQIVND (reference sequence). CDR3 loop: CASSKAGSYEQYV. CDR3 nucleotide sequence: TGTGCCAGTAGTAAAGCTGGCTCCTACGAGCAGTACGTC.